The next 24 T cell receptor beta chains were all read from a single sample in a study of metastatic and nonmetastatic thyroid tumors. None of the patients had undergone any treatment ahead of thyroid surgery. TCRdb used MiXCR to call clones anew from the PCR reads. The sample holds almost 25,000 clones; around an eighth are singletons and the top ten take more than 13%. The sample was blood. These receptors were obtained from a female donor with papillary thyroid cancer or a benign thyroid nodule (not recorded which). Some clones in this sample may be carry-over from other donors' samples.

This clone was observed many times. V and J are TRBV7-2 and TRBJ2-7, with D perhaps TRBD2 (5 bases). V was clipped by 1 base and J by 1 base, with 11 bases between them. Germline V gene sequence: CDR1 SGHTA, CDR2 FQGNSA. The CDR3 runs to 15 residues. The CDR3 region is CASSLGLARSYEQYF. The DNA of the CDR3 is TGTGCCAGCAGCTTAGGGTTAGCGAGGTCCTACGAGCAGTACTTC.

This clone was recorded at least ten times. The J gene is TRBJ1-3, the V gene TRBV5-1; 7 nucleotides align to TRBD1. This CDR3 has 15 residues. The germline V gene encodes CDR1 SGHRS and CDR2 YFSETQ. V lost 0 bases, J lost 4 bases, and 4 bases stayed unmatched. Here the CDR3 DNA reads TGCGCCAGCAGCTTGGGACAGGGCAGAGGAAACACCATATATTTT. Its translation is CASSLGQGRGNTIYF.

Ten or more counts support this clone. The genes are TRBV28 and TRBJ1-2; a possible D gene is TRBD1 (6 bases). There are 13 residues in the CDR3. Trimming pared 3 bases from V and 8 bases from J, leaving 13 bases between. The germline V gene has CDR1 MDHEN and CDR2 SYDVKM. CDR3 nucleotides: TGTGCCAGCAGTTTGCGGGGGGCGGGAGGCTACACCTTC. Translating gives CASSLRGAGGYTF.

The rearrangement uses TRBV7-6 and TRBJ2-1; D tentatively reads TRBD1 or TRBD2 (5 bases each). Deletions cut 5 bases from V and 5 bases from J, with 19 bases between. This CDR3 spans 16 amino acids. CDR1 and CDR2 (germline): SGHVS, FNYEAQ. CDR3 protein: CASSPAVQGRNNEQFF. DNA of the CDR3: TGTGCCAGCAGCCCCGCCGTGCAGGGACGGAACAATGAGCAGTTCTTC. The complete variable domain, with remaining parts taken from reference TRBV7-6 and TRBJ2-1, reads GAGVSQSPRYKVTKRGQDVALRCDPISGHVSLYWYRQALGQGPEFLTYFNYEAQQDKSGLPNDRFSAERPEGSISTLTIQRTEQRDSAMYRCASSPAVQGRNNEQFFGPGTRLTVL.

This clone occurred many times. The J gene is TRBJ2-2, the V gene TRBV2; 10 nucleotides match TRBD2. Trimming took 6 bases from V and 2 from J; bases not matched to a gene: 6. The CDR3 extends over 16 amino acids. Germline V CDR1 and CDR2: SNHLY, FYNNEI. CDR3 bases: TGTGCCAGCAGGGGGACTAGCGCCTTTAACACCGGGGAGCTGTTTTTT. Amino acids: CASRGTSAFNTGELFF. The full variable domain, with the rest looked up from reference TRBV2 and TRBJ2-2, is EPEVTQTPSHQVTQMGQEVILRCVPISNHLYFYWYRQILGQKVEFLVSFYNNEISEKSEIFDDQFSVERPDGSNFTLKIRSTKLEDSAMYFCASRGTSAFNTGELFFGEGSRLTVL.

This clone was seen ten or more times. The gene calls are TRBV19 and TRBJ2-7, with 9 nucleotides matching TRBD2. The CDR3 totals 16 residues. V gave up 5 bases and J gave up 6 bases; unmatched junction bases: 14. Germline assignment: CDR1 LNHDA and CDR2 SQIVND (reference sequence). The CDR3 spells CASSSNLAGPWGEQYF. CDR3 coding DNA: TGTGCCAGTAGTTCTAACCTAGCGGGACCATGGGGCGAGCAGTACTTC.

This clone occurred many times. The chain joins TRBV20-1 to TRBJ1-1, with TRBD1 matching 8 bases. V was clipped by 1 base and J by 1 base; unmatched bases: 5. This CDR3 has 15 residues. Germline CDR1 is DFQATT and CDR2 is SNEGSKA (reference sequence). CDR3 sequence reads: CSARGQGARNTEAFF. For the CDR3, the DNA is TGCAGTGCTAGAGGGCAGGGGGCGCGGAACACTGAAGCTTTCTTT.

This clone is medium-sized within its sample. The chain combines TRBV27 with TRBJ2-7, with 10 bases matching TRBD2. The length of the CDR3 is 16 residues. Trimming took 2 bases from V and 3 from J; bases not matched to a gene: 7. Germline CDR1 reads MNHEY; CDR2 reads SMNVEV (reference sequence). As DNA, the CDR3 is TGTGCCAGCAGTTTAACAGCGGGAGGGTTGTTCTACGAGCAGTACTTC. Translated, it gives CASSLTAGGLFYEQYF.

This clone was recorded at least ten times. The rearrangement links TRBV2 to TRBJ1-1; D not resolved. The CDR3 contains 14 residues. The V and J ends lost 11 bases and 0 bases respectively, with 16 bases between them. Germline assignment: CDR1 SNHLY and CDR2 FYNNEI. The CDR3: CAPPYSRVNTEAFF. The CDR3 nucleotides are TGTGCCCCCCCCTACAGTCGGGTGAACACTGAAGCTTTCTTT.

This clone was seen many times. The chain uses TRBV7-9 and TRBJ1-4, with D hard to call. The V end lost 8 bases, the J end lost 6 bases, and 10 bases lay between the germline ends. Germline CDR1 is SEHNR and CDR2 is FQNEAQ (reference sequence). This CDR3 has 12 residues. This CDR3 reads CASEPTDEKLFF. The CDR3 DNA reads TGTGCCAGCGAGCCCACAGATGAAAAACTGTTTTTT.

This clone has ten or more counts. A much larger clone differs by one base, so this may be a read error. The J gene is TRBJ2-2, the V gene TRBV4-2; no clear D. Germline CDR1 and CDR2: LGHNA and YNFKEQ. V shed 3 bases and J shed 8 bases, with 16 bases lying between them. This CDR3 spans 15 amino acids. DNA of the CDR3: TGTGCCAGCAGCCAGACTCATGGCGGCCGGGGGGAGCTGTTTTTT. It codes for CASSQTHGGRGELFF.

This clone was counted a single time. The chain links TRBV3-1 to TRBJ1-2; TRBD1 matches at 7 bases. CDR3 size: 16 residues. With V trimmed by 1 base and J by 4 bases, 9 bases remained unmatched. Germline V CDR1 and CDR2: LGHDT, YNNKEL (reference sequence). The CDR3 DNA follows: TGTGCCAGCAGCCAAGTGACAGGGCCCAGCGGCTATGGCTACACCTTC. Translation gives CASSQVTGPSGYGYTF.

V usage is TRBV30 and J usage is TRBJ1-5; TRBD1 aligns across 7 bases. This CDR3 is 14 amino acids long. V shed 4 bases and J 10 bases; nucleotides not matched to a gene: 13. Germline CDR1 GTSNPN, CDR2 SVGIG (reference sequence). CDR3 residues: CAWTPGGTWRPQHF. CDR3 coding DNA: TGTGCCTGGACCCCAGGGGGGACTTGGCGACCCCAGCATTTT.

Many counts were recorded for this clone. The chain has TRBV20-1 and TRBJ2-7; D call uncertain. V lost 3 bases and J 0 bases, leaving 27 bases between the germline ends. The CDR3 has 19 residues. Germline V gives CDR1 DFQATT, CDR2 SNEGSKA (reference sequence). Here the CDR3 DNA reads TGCAGTGCTAGCCCCTCGACGCCTCTGTCCCCAGGCTTCTCCTACGAGCAGTACTTC. This gives the protein CSASPSTPLSPGFSYEQYF.

The sample holds many counts of this clone. V usage is TRBV19 and J usage is TRBJ1-1; D call uncertain. Trimming removed 2 bases from V and 1 base from J, with 5 bases in between. The germline CDR1 and CDR2 sequences are LNHDA and SQIVND (reference sequence). This CDR3 has 13 residues. For the CDR3, the DNA is TGTGCCAGTAGTATAAGTAAGAACACTGAAGCTTTCTTT. Amino acid sequence: CASSISKNTEAFF.

This clone was counted ten times or more. The chain couples TRBV3-1 to TRBJ2-6, with no clear D. The length of the CDR3 is 13 residues. V dropped 7 bases and J dropped 1 base, with 5 bases sitting between them. Per germline, CDR1 LGHDT and CDR2 YNNKEL (reference sequence). The CDR3 DNA follows: TGTGCCAGCACCTCATCTGGGGCCAACGTCCTGACTTTC. Protein product: CASTSSGANVLTF.

The V gene is TRBV6-1, the J gene TRBJ1-6, with a possible D match to TRBD1 (6 bases). The CDR3 has 14 amino acids. The V and J ends lost 10 bases and 5 bases respectively, with 15 bases between them. CDR1 and CDR2 from the germline V gene are MNHNS and SASEGT. DNA of the CDR3: TGTGCCACGTCCGCCGCAGGGGATAATTCACCCCTCCACTTT. Translating gives CATSAAGDNSPLHF.

The chain employs TRBV5-1 and TRBJ2-1; D not certain. The CDR3 covers 15 residues. Germline CDR1 and CDR2: SGHRS and YFSETQ. V was pared by 2 bases and J by 10 bases, with 19 bases between. The DNA for the CDR3 is TGCGCCAGCAGCTTTCTGGGCGGATTAGACCAAGAGCAGTTCTTC. Protein product: CASSFLGGLDQEQFF. The full variable domain, completed using reference TRBV5-1 and TRBJ2-1, is KAGVTQTPRYLIKTRGQQVTLSCSPISGHRSVSWYQQTPGQGLQFLFEYFSETQRNKGNFPGRFSGRQFSNSRSEMNVSTLELGDSALYLCASSFLGGLDQEQFFGPGTRLTVL.

This clone was seen ten or more times. Mismatch with germline at one junction end may stem from a read error. The chain recombines TRBV20-1 with TRBJ2-4, with 13 bases that match TRBD2. CDR1 is DFQATT and CDR2 is SNEGSKA in the germline V gene (reference sequence). This CDR3 has 17 residues. The CDR3 loop is CSASSGTSGAAKNIQHF. DNA for the CDR3: TGCAGTGCCAGTTCCGGGACTAGCGGGGCAGCCAAAAACATTCAGCACTTC.

This clone is labeled medium-sized. The genes are TRBV6-1 and TRBJ1-1, with D uncertain. The CDR3 covers 13 residues. Germline loops: CDR1 MNHNS, CDR2 SASEGT. Between the trimmed V and J ends, which lost 5 bases and 6 bases, there was a span of 13 bases. The CDR3 is CASSLGMVAEAFF. CDR3 coding DNA: TGTGCCAGCAGTCTCGGTATGGTTGCTGAAGCTTTCTTT.

This clone was picked up a small number of times. This chain uses TRBV12-3 or TRBV12-4 with TRBJ1-2; no definite D call. Trimming left V 1 base short and J 6 bases short, with 9 bases between. The CDR3 loop spans 13 amino acids. The CDR3 here is CASSLVGINGYTF. In DNA, the CDR3 is TGTGCCAGCAGTTTAGTGGGGATCAATGGCTACACCTTC.

Ten or more counts support this clone. V and J are TRBV9 and TRBJ2-3; 11 positions agree with TRBD2. CDR1 and CDR2 (germline): SGDLS, YYNGEE. J gave up 5 bases and V 3 bases, and 8 bases lay outside the gene matches. This CDR3 contains 16 residues. CDR3 in amino acids: CASSDHSGRAEDTQYF. Written as DNA, the CDR3 is TGTGCCAGCAGCGACCATAGCGGGAGGGCGGAAGATACGCAGTATTTT.

This clone was counted ten times or more. CDR3 DNA sequence: TGCGCCAGCAGCTGGGCAGGGGATAATTCACCCCTCCACTTT. Amino acids: CASSWAGDNSPLHF. J is TRBJ1-6 and V is TRBV5-1, with a weak D call TRBD1 (6 bases). The CDR3 runs 14 residues. Germline loops: CDR1 SGHRS, CDR2 YFSETQ. Trimming removed 3 bases from V and 5 bases from J, with 9 bases in between.

This clone was seen ten or more times. V is TRBV5-5 and J is TRBJ2-1; 12 positions agree with TRBD2. V shed 0 bases and J 9 bases; nucleotides not matched to a gene: 4. In germline, CDR1 is SGHKS, CDR2 YYEKEE (reference sequence). The CDR3 loop spans 15 amino acids. This CDR3 is CASSLGLAGDLEQFF. CDR3 sequence (DNA): TGTGCCAGCAGCTTGGGACTAGCGGGAGATCTTGAGCAGTTCTTC. Based on the CDR3 plus reference TRBV5-5 and TRBJ2-1, the full variable domain is DAGVTQSPTHLIKTRGQQVTLRCSPISGHKSVSWYQQVLGQGPQFIFQYYEKEERGRGNFPDRFSARQFPNYSSELNVNALLLGDSALYLCASSLGLAGDLEQFFGPGTRLTVL.